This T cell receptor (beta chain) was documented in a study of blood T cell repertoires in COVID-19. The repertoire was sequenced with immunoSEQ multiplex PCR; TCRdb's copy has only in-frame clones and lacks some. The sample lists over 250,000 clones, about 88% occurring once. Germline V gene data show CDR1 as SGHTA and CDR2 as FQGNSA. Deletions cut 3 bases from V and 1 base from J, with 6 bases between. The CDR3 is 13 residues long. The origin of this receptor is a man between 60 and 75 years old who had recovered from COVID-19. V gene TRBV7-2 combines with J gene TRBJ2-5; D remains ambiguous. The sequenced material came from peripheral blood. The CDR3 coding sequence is TGTGCCAGCAGCTTGACTGCCCAAGAGACCCAGTACTTC. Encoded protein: CASSLTAQETQYF.